The 9 T cell receptor beta chains reported below all come from one sample, sequenced in a study of cytotoxic CD8 clonotypes in ibrutinib-treated CLL. Sequenced by immunoSEQ multiplex PCR; TCRdb stores in-frame clones only, minus some. This sample has 130,000 or so clones, with approximately 85% found just once. This specimen was PBMCs, taken after 24 months of ibrutinib treatment. The receptor source for this set is a human donor with chronic lymphocytic leukemia.

A word on this clone: This CDR3 is also generated by other DNA sequences in the sample. The V call is TRBV28, the J call TRBJ2-7; no clear D. Trimming shortened V by 6 bases and J by 3 bases, and 6 bases separated the two germline ends. Germline-derived CDR1 and CDR2 are MDHEN and SYDVKM. This CDR3 has 11 amino acids. CDR3 protein: CASRGNYEQYF. The CDR3 DNA sequence: TGTGCCAGCAGGGGGAACTACGAGCAGTACTTC.

The gene calls are TRBV6-4 and TRBJ1-2; 7 bases are a match to TRBD1. The CDR3 totals 14 residues. CDR1 and CDR2 (germline): MRHNA, SNTAGT. The V and J ends lost 5 bases and 4 bases, in that order; junction bases with no gene match: 7. The CDR3 region is CASSPDRATYGYTF. As DNA, the CDR3 is TGTGCCAGCAGTCCAGACAGGGCCACCTATGGCTACACCTTC.

V usage is TRBV7-9 and J usage is TRBJ2-5, with 9 nucleotides matching TRBD1. This CDR3 region has 15 residues. Germline V lookup: CDR1 SEHNR, CDR2 FQNEAQ (reference sequence). Trimming removed 5 bases from V and 5 bases from J; junction bases left unmatched: 9. CDR3 loop: CASSSRQGEEETQYF. In nucleotides, the CDR3 is TGTGCCAGCAGCAGCCGACAGGGGGAAGAGGAGACCCAGTACTTC.

The chain carries TRBV15 and TRBJ2-1, with TRBD2 identical over 9 bases. Germline V gives CDR1 LNHNV, CDR2 YYDKDF (reference sequence). V lost 0 bases and J lost 0; bases outside the gene matches: 3. The length of the CDR3 is 17 residues. For the CDR3, the DNA is TGTGCCACCAGCAGAGATAGCGGGAGCAGCTCCTACAATGAGCAGTTCTTC. The encoded protein is CATSRDSGSSSYNEQFF.

The sample holds one count of this clone. A junction boundary mismatches the germline segment, possibly from a read error. The V call is TRBV7-7, the J call TRBJ2-5; 15 positions agree with TRBD2. Per the germline V gene, CDR1 is SSHAT and CDR2 is FNYEAQ (reference sequence). The CDR3 length is 16 residues. As DNA, the CDR3 is TGTGCTAGCAGCTCAAGGGGACTAGCGGGGGGCGAGACCCAGTACTTC. Encoded protein: CASSSRGLAGGETQYF.

This clone has more than one count but fewer than ten. V and J are TRBV9 and TRBJ1-6, with 8 bases identical to TRBD1. The V gene end was trimmed by 3 bases and the J gene end by 7 bases; junction bases not matched to a gene: 3. The CDR3 has 14 amino acids. The V gene's germline CDR1 is SGDLS and CDR2 YYNGEE. The CDR3 region is CASSATGENSPLHF. CDR3 DNA: TGTGCCAGCAGCGCGACAGGGGAAAATTCACCCCTCCACTTT.

The chain carries TRBV5-4 and TRBJ2-3; 11 nucleotides match TRBD2. The ends lost 0 bases at V and 7 bases at J; junction bases unmatched: 4. Looked up from germline, CDR1 is SGHNT and CDR2 is YYREEE (reference sequence). The CDR3 totals 15 residues. CDR3 protein: CASSLGGTSGNTQYF. The CDR3 bases are TGTGCCAGCAGCTTGGGTGGGACTAGCGGCAATACGCAGTATTTT.

Relative to its sample, this clone is medium-sized (0.01 to 0.1%). The genes are TRBV5-1 and TRBJ1-1; D ambiguous. The V gene's germline CDR1 is SGHRS and CDR2 YFSETQ. CDR3 length: 13 residues. V was pared by 2 bases and J by 7 bases, with 12 bases between. The CDR3 is CASSFSLLGEAFF. CDR3 in DNA: TGCGCCAGCAGCTTTTCTTTATTAGGTGAAGCTTTCTTT.

V is TRBV28 and J is TRBJ2-7, with TRBD1 matching over 10 bases. CDR1 is MDHEN and CDR2 is SYDVKM in the germline V gene. The CDR3 is 14 amino acids. V was clipped by 3 bases and J by 7 bases; unmatched bases: 6. In DNA, the CDR3 is TGTGCCAGCAGTTTGGTCCGGGACAGGGGTGAGCAGTACTTC. Residues: CASSLVRDRGEQYF.